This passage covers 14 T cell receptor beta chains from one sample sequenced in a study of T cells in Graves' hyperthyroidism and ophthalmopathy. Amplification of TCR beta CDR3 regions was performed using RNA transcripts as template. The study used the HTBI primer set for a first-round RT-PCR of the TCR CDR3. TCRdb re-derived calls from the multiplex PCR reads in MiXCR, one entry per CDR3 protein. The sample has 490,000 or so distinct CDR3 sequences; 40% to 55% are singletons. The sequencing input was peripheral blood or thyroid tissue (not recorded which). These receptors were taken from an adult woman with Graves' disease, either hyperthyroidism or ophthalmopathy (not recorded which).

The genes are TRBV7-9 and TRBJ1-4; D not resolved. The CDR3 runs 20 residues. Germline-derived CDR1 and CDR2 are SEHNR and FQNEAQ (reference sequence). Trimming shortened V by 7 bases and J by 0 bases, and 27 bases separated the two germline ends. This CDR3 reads CASTSLFQSGSWATNEKLFF. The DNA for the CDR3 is TGTGCCAGCACCTCACTCTTTCAGTCCGGGTCTTGGGCAACTAATGAAAAACTGTTTTTT. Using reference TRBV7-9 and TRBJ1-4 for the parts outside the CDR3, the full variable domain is DTGVSQNPRHKITKRGQNVTFRCDPISEHNRLYWYRQTLGQGPEFLTYFQNEAQLEKSRLLSDRFSAERPKGSFSTLEIQRTEQGDSAMYLCASTSLFQSGSWATNEKLFFGSGTQLSVL.

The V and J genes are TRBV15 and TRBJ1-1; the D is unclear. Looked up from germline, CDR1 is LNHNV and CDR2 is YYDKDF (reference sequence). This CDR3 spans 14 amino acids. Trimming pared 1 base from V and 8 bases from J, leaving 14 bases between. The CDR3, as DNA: TGTGCCACCAGCAGAGCAGGCGGACTAAGGGAAGCTTTCTTT. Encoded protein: CATSRAGGLREAFF.

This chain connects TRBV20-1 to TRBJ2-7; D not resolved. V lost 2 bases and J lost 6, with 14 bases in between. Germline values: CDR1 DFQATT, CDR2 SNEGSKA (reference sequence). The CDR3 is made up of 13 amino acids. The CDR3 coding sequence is TGCAGTGCTAGAACCGGTAGCCCCGGCGAGCAGTACTTC. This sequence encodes CSARTGSPGEQYF.

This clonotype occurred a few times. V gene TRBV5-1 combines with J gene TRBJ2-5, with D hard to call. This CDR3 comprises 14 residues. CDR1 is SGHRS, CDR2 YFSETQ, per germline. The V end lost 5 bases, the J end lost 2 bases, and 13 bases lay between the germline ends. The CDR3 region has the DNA TGCGCCAGCAGGGCTCTTAATCAACAAGAGACCCAGTACTTC. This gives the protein CASRALNQQETQYF.

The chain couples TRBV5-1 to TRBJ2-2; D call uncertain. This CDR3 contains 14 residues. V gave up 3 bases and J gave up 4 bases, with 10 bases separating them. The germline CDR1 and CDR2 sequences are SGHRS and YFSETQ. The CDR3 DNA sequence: TGCGCCAGCAGCTCCGACCGCCGCACCGGGGAGCTGTTTTTT. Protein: CASSSDRRTGELFF. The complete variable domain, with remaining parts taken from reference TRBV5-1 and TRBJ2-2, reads KAGVTQTPRYLIKTRGQQVTLSCSPISGHRSVSWYQQTPGQGLQFLFEYFSETQRNKGNFPGRFSGRQFSNSRSEMNVSTLELGDSALYLCASSSDRRTGELFFGEGSRLTVL.

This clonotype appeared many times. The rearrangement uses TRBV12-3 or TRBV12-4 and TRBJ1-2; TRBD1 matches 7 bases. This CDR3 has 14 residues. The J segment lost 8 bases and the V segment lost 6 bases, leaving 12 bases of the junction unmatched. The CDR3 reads CASSHIQGMGGYTF. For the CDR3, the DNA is TGTGCCAGCAGCCACATACAGGGGATGGGCGGCTACACCTTC.

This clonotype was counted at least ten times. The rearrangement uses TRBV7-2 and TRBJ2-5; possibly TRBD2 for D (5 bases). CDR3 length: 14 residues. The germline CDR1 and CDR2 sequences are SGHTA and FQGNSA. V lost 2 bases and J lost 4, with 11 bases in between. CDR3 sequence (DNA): TGTGCCAGCAGCTTATTCGGGGTAGGAGAGACCCAGTACTTC. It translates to CASSLFGVGETQYF.

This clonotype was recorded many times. The chain's CDR3 is CSAWGGIAQYF. The CDR3 coding sequence is TGCAGCGCGTGGGGGGGTATTGCCCAGTACTTC. The chain joins TRBV29-1 to TRBJ2-5; 7 bases line up with TRBD2. V lost 7 bases and J lost 9; bases outside the gene matches: 8. The germline CDR1 and CDR2 sequences are SQVTM and ANQGSEA. The CDR3 extends over 11 amino acids. The whole variable domain, filled in from reference TRBV29-1 and TRBJ2-5, reads SAVISQKPSRDICQRGTSLTIQCQVDSQVTMMFWYRQQPGQSLTLIATANQGSEATYESGFVIDKFPISRPNLTFSTLTVSNMSPEDSSIYLCSAWGGIAQYFGPGTRLLVL.

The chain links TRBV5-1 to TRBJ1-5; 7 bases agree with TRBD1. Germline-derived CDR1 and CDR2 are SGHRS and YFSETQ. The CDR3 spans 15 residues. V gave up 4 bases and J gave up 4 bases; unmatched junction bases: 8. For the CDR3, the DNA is TGCGCCAGCAGCATGGATGGGACAGCTAATCAGCCCCAGCATTTT. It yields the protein CASSMDGTANQPQHF.

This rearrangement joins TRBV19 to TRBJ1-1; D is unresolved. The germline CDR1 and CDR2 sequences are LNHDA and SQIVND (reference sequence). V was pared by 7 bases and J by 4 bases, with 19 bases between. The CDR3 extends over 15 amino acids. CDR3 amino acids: CASKRAPIDGTEAFF. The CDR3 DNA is TGTGCCAGTAAACGGGCCCCAATCGATGGCACTGAAGCTTTCTTT.

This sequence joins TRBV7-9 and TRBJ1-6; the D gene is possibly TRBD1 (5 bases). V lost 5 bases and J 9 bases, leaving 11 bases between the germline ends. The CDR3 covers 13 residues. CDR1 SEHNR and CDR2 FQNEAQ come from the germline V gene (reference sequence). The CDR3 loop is CASSQGRASPLHF. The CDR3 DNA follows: TGTGCCAGCAGCCAAGGCAGGGCTTCACCCCTCCACTTT.

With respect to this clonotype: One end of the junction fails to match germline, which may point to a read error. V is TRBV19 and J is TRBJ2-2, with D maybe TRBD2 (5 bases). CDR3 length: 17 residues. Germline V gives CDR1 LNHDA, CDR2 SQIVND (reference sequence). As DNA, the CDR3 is TGCGCCAGCAGCCGATCCCCGGGGAGTACGAACACCGGGGAGCTGTTTTTT. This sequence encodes CASSRSPGSTNTGELFF.

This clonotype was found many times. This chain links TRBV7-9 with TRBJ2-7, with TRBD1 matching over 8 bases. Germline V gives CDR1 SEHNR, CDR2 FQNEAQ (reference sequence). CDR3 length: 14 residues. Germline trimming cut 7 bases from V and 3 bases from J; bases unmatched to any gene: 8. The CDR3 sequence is CASINRDRNYEQYF. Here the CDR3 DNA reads TGTGCCAGCATTAACCGGGACAGGAACTACGAGCAGTACTTC.

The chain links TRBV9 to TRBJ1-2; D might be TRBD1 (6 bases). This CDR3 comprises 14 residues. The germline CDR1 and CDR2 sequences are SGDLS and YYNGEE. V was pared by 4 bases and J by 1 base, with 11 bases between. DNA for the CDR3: TGTGCCAGCAGCCGGGACACTCTTAACTATGGCTACACCTTC. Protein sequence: CASSRDTLNYGYTF.